These 32 T cell receptor beta chains came from one sample sequenced in a study of breast tumors, draining lymph nodes, adjacent tissues. Axillary draining lymph nodes of breast cancer patients supplied the node samples. TCRdb re-analysed the multiplex PCR reads in MiXCR, keeping a single row per CDR3 protein. The sample holds about 180,000 distinct CDR3 sequences; around a third are singletons and the top ten take about 4%. The sample taken for sequencing was axillary lymph node tissue. The receptor set was obtained from a female donor with breast cancer. Some clones in this sample may be carry-over from other donors' samples.

At least ten counts were recorded for this clonotype. The J gene is TRBJ2-5, the V gene TRBV5-8; TRBD1 matches at 7 bases. Germline V CDR1 and CDR2: SGHTS, YDEGEE. Germline trimming cut 2 bases from V and 3 bases from J; bases unmatched to any gene: 7. This CDR3 is 15 amino acids long. This CDR3 is CASSLGTVSEETQYF. DNA for the CDR3: TGTGCCAGCAGCTTAGGGACAGTGTCAGAAGAGACCCAGTACTTC.

Note on this clonotype: A much larger clone is a single base away; this may be a read error. The chain combines TRBV11-1 with TRBJ2-1, with 7 bases lining up with TRBD1. Germline V gene lookup returns CDR1 SGHAT and CDR2 FQDESV (reference sequence). This CDR3 contains 15 residues. For the CDR3, the DNA is TGTGCCGGCAGCTTGTACAGGGGCTCCTACAATGAGCAGTTCTTC. Residues: CAGSLYRGSYNEQFF.

J is TRBJ2-3 and V is TRBV2, with 11 bases aligning to TRBD2. J gave up 0 bases and V 1 base, and 9 bases lay outside the gene matches. The V gene's germline CDR1 is SNHLY and CDR2 FYNNEI. This CDR3 has 19 amino acids. The CDR3 DNA reads TGTGCCAGCAGTGAAGATAGGAGTAGCGGGGGGGCTAGCACAGATACGCAGTATTTT. Protein product: CASSEDRSSGGASTDTQYF.

This clonotype has at least ten counts. The V gene is TRBV5-6, the J gene TRBJ2-3; D uncertain. This CDR3 has 11 amino acids. The germline gives CDR1 SGHDT, CDR2 YYEEEE. V dropped 5 bases and J dropped 5 bases, with 6 bases sitting between them. CDR3 bases: TGTGCCAGCAGGCGACTAGATACGCAGTATTTT. This codes for CASRRLDTQYF.

There are many counts of this clonotype. The gene calls are TRBV5-6 and TRBJ2-2; D is undetermined. There are 14 residues in the CDR3. The germline gives CDR1 SGHDT, CDR2 YYEEEE. V was trimmed by 2 bases and J by 2 bases, leaving 7 bases between them. The CDR3 reads CASSFGRNTGELFF. CDR3 nucleotide sequence: TGTGCCAGCAGCTTCGGCAGAAACACCGGGGAGCTGTTTTTT. The full variable domain, rest sourced from reference TRBV5-6 and TRBJ2-2, is DAGVTQSPTHLIKTRGQQVTLRCSPKSGHDTVSWYQQALGQGPQFIFQYYEEEERQRGNFPDRFSGHQFPNYSSELNVNALLLGDSALYLCASSFGRNTGELFFGEGSRLTVL.

This clonotype was seen many times. J is TRBJ2-5 and V is TRBV5-8; unclear D gene. Trimming took 6 bases from V and 5 from J, leaving 11 bases between them. The V gene's germline CDR1 is SGHTS and CDR2 YDEGEE. The length of the CDR3 is 12 residues. The CDR3 is CASNARVETQYF. CDR3 DNA sequence: TGTGCCAGCAATGCTAGGGTTGAGACCCAGTACTTC.

This clonotype was detected only a few times. The CDR3 loop reads CASSVGANVLTF. CDR3 nucleotides: TGTGCCAGCAGTGTAGGGGCCAACGTCCTGACTTTC. This sequence joins TRBV6-2 or TRBV6-3 and TRBJ2-6; no definite D call. The CDR3 runs 12 residues. Trimming stripped 5 bases from V and 4 bases from J, with 3 bases between. Per the germline V gene, CDR1 is MNHEY and CDR2 is SVGEGT.

A note on this clonotype: A much larger clone differs from this one at a single base, so this may be a read error. The rearrangement links TRBV20-1 to TRBJ2-7; the match to TRBD1 covers 9 bases. The V gene end was trimmed by 6 bases and the J gene end by 9 bases; junction bases not matched to a gene: 12. The CDR3 is 13 amino acids. From germline, CDR1 is DFQATT and CDR2 SNEGSKA (reference sequence). The CDR3 DNA reads as TGCAGTGCACCCGGGACAGGGTACCACGCGCAGTACTTC. Translated: CSAPGTGYHAQYF.

This clonotype was observed at least ten times. The chain combines TRBV19 with TRBJ2-1; possible D gene TRBD1, 6 bases. V was shortened by 5 bases and J by 5 bases, with 10 bases between the two germline ends. This CDR3 has 13 residues. CDR1 is LNHDA and CDR2 is SQIVND in the germline V gene (reference sequence). The CDR3: CASSLDRNNEQFF. The CDR3 DNA reads TGTGCCAGTAGTTTGGACAGAAACAATGAGCAGTTCTTC.

This clonotype was counted ten times or more. The J gene is TRBJ2-7, the V gene TRBV13, with 7 bases fitting TRBD2. Germline assignment: CDR1 PRHDT and CDR2 FYEKMQ (reference sequence). Unmatched junction bases numbered 9, after V lost 0 bases and J lost 10 bases. The CDR3 covers 14 residues. CDR3: CASSLGLADASQYF. CDR3 coding DNA: TGTGCCAGCAGCTTAGGCCTAGCGGATGCCTCCCAGTACTTC.

The chain combines TRBV3-1 with TRBJ1-4, with D tentatively TRBD1 (5 bases). The V and J ends lost 1 base and 0 bases respectively, with 15 bases between them. The germline gives CDR1 LGHDT, CDR2 YNNKEL (reference sequence). The CDR3 loop spans 18 amino acids. CDR3 amino acids: CASSQVQAGQPTNEKLFF. The CDR3 DNA reads TGTGCCAGCAGCCAAGTTCAAGCGGGGCAGCCAACTAATGAAAAACTGTTTTTT.

CDR3 DNA sequence: TGTGCCAGCAGTCCCCCGGTGGGGGTTTACAATGAGCAGTTCTTC. Its protein product is CASSPPVGVYNEQFF. This sequence joins TRBV6-5 and TRBJ2-1; D may match TRBD1 or TRBD2 (5 bases each). The CDR3 is made up of 15 amino acids. V gave up 5 bases and J gave up 4 bases, with 15 bases separating them. Germline loops: CDR1 MNHEY, CDR2 SVGAGI.

In regard to this clonotype: Possible read error: a much larger clone is one base away. The genes are TRBV5-6 and TRBJ2-7, with TRBD1 matching 9 bases. CDR1 is SGHDT, CDR2 YYEEEE, per germline. The CDR3 has 14 residues. V lost 3 bases, J lost 4 bases, and 5 bases stayed unmatched. CDR3 sequence: CASSWTGVLYEQYF. The CDR3 bases are TGTGCCAGCAGCTGGACAGGGGTCTTGTACGAGCAGTACTTC.

V is TRBV9 and J is TRBJ2-3, with TRBD1 identical over 9 bases. Looked up from germline, CDR1 is SGDLS and CDR2 is YYNGEE. J lost 3 bases, V lost 4 bases, and 18 bases had no gene match. This CDR3 region has 19 residues. This chain's CDR3 is CASSPNLQGAGQGTDTQYF. The CDR3 region has the DNA TGTGCCAGCAGCCCTAACCTACAGGGGGCGGGACAGGGTACAGATACGCAGTATTTT. The full variable domain, completed using reference TRBV9 and TRBJ2-3, is DSGVTQTPKHLITATGQRVTLRCSPRSGDLSVYWYQQSLDQGLQFLIQYYNGEERAKGNILERFSAQQFPDLHSELNLSSLELGDSALYFCASSPNLQGAGQGTDTQYFGPGTRLTVL.

Ten or more counts support this clonotype. The chain couples TRBV5-1 to TRBJ2-1, with 7 bases lining up with TRBD2. Germline V lookup: CDR1 SGHRS, CDR2 YFSETQ. Trimming at V came to 4 bases and at J to 8 bases, leaving 12 bases not matched to a gene. The CDR3 is 15 residues long. This chain's CDR3 is CASSPGLVRGDEQFF. The DNA of the CDR3 is TGCGCCAGCAGCCCCGGACTAGTGAGGGGCGATGAGCAGTTCTTC.

This clonotype was seen ten or more times. The rearrangement links TRBV19 to TRBJ1-3; D is perhaps TRBD1 (5 bases). The length of the CDR3 is 17 residues. Germline values: CDR1 LNHDA, CDR2 SQIVND (reference sequence). Trimming cost V 3 bases and J 1 base, with 16 bases left between them. Here the CDR3 DNA reads TGTGCCAGTAGTATCGGAAATATGGGGGGTTCTGGAAACACCATATATTTT. As protein: CASSIGNMGGSGNTIYF.

This clonotype was detected many times. The chain recombines TRBV2 with TRBJ2-7; TRBD2 matches at 7 bases. Germline V CDR1 and CDR2: SNHLY, FYNNEI. There are 13 residues in the CDR3. With V trimmed by 6 bases and J by 6 bases, 8 bases remained unmatched. CDR3 protein: CASRAAPGGEQYF. The CDR3 region has the DNA TGTGCCAGCAGGGCGGCTCCGGGGGGCGAGCAGTACTTC.

This clonotype came up many times. This chain joins TRBV5-1 and TRBJ2-5, with D perhaps TRBD1 or TRBD2 (5 bases each). CDR1 is SGHRS and CDR2 is YFSETQ in the germline V gene. Deletions cut 1 base from V and 1 base from J, with 11 bases between. The CDR3 length is 15 residues. Written as DNA, the CDR3 is TGCGCCAGCAGCTTGTATGGGGGATTCCAAGAGACCCAGTACTTC. Translating gives CASSLYGGFQETQYF. Based on the CDR3 plus reference TRBV5-1 and TRBJ2-5, the full variable domain is KAGVTQTPRYLIKTRGQQVTLSCSPISGHRSVSWYQQTPGQGLQFLFEYFSETQRNKGNFPGRFSGRQFSNSRSEMNVSTLELGDSALYLCASSLYGGFQETQYFGPGTRLLVL.

This clonotype was detected ten times or more. The chain combines TRBV2 with TRBJ2-3; 9 bases align to TRBD2. J was trimmed by 0 bases and V by 3 bases; bases with no gene match: 10. CDR1 is SNHLY and CDR2 is FYNNEI in the germline V gene. This CDR3 has 18 residues. DNA of the CDR3: TGTGCCAGCAGTGATGTTCTAGCGGGGATACCTAGCACAGATACGCAGTATTTT. Residues: CASSDVLAGIPSTDTQYF.

This clonotype has at least ten counts. The chain uses TRBV20-1 and TRBJ1-6, with 9 bases matching TRBD1. From germline, CDR1 is DFQATT and CDR2 SNEGSKA (reference sequence). The CDR3 sequence is 17 residues long. J was trimmed by 10 bases and V by 6 bases; bases with no gene match: 19. CDR3 loop: CSADRGYGTGPSSPLHF. The CDR3 DNA reads TGCAGTGCCGATCGCGGGTATGGGACAGGGCCTAGCTCACCCCTCCACTTT.

This chain connects TRBV3-1 to TRBJ2-1; no clear D. Trimming cost V 1 base and J 6 bases, with 10 bases left between them. This CDR3 contains 14 residues. Germline-derived CDR1 and CDR2 are LGHDT and YNNKEL (reference sequence). The CDR3 protein is CASSQGYSGNEQFF. The CDR3, as DNA: TGTGCCAGCAGCCAAGGATATTCGGGCAATGAGCAGTTCTTC.

This clonotype was recorded many times. The rearrangement links TRBV20-1 to TRBJ2-7; 7 bases align to TRBD1. Germline V CDR1 and CDR2: DFQATT, SNEGSKA (reference sequence). The CDR3 has 13 residues. Trimming removed 3 bases from V and 2 bases from J; junction bases left unmatched: 4. The CDR3 sequence is CSASQDRTYEQYF. CDR3 in DNA: TGCAGTGCTAGCCAGGACAGGACCTACGAGCAGTACTTC.

This clonotype was seen more than once but under ten times. A much larger clone differs by one base, so this may be a read error. The chain carries TRBV20-1 and TRBJ2-7; 14 nucleotides line up with TRBD2. This CDR3 is built from 14 residues. V shed 4 bases, J shed 6 bases, and the junction held 5 bases outside the gene matches. The germline gives CDR1 DFQATT, CDR2 SNEGSKA (reference sequence). This CDR3 reads CSAKPGLAGAEQYF. CDR3 in DNA: TGCAGTGCTAAGCCGGGACTAGCGGGAGCCGAGCAGTACTTC.

The rearrangement joins TRBV27 to TRBJ1-2, with D uncertain. The V gene's germline CDR1 is MNHEY and CDR2 SMNVEV (reference sequence). V dropped 5 bases and J dropped 0 bases, with 7 bases sitting between them. This CDR3 has 13 residues. This CDR3 is CASSLTPNYGYTF. CDR3 bases: TGTGCCAGCAGTCTGACACCTAACTATGGCTACACCTTC.

A single count supports this clonotype. The chain couples TRBV10-3 to TRBJ1-1; a possible D gene is TRBD1 (5 bases). V shed 0 bases and J shed 5 bases, with 13 bases lying between them. The V gene's germline CDR1 is ENHRY and CDR2 SYGVKD. This CDR3 comprises 15 residues. The CDR3 is CAISESKQVYTEAFF. The CDR3 DNA reads as TGTGCCATCAGTGAGTCGAAACAGGTATATACTGAAGCTTTCTTT.

This clonotype was seen ten or more times. The chain is built from TRBV11-3 and TRBJ2-3; no definite D call. This CDR3 contains 11 residues. The germline V and J ends were trimmed by 1 base and 15 bases, with 11 bases remaining between them. CDR1 is SGHNT, CDR2 YENEEA, per germline. The CDR3 nucleotides read TGTGCCAGCAGCTTAGGCCCCCCTCTCTATTTT. Translating gives CASSLGPPLYF.

Notes on this clonotype: A read error is possible here, since a much larger clone lies one base away. V usage is TRBV27 and J usage is TRBJ1-6, with unresolved D. This CDR3 spans 16 amino acids. Germline values: CDR1 MNHEY, CDR2 SMNVEV (reference sequence). This CDR3 is CACSREGIGVNSPLHF. The CDR3 coding sequence is TGTGCCTGCAGCCGAGAGGGAATAGGCGTTAATTCACCCCTCCACTTT.

This clonotype has just a few counts. A much more abundant neighbour one base away suggests this may be a read error. CDR3 coding DNA: TGTGCCAGCAGCCAAGACTCGGCCAGGGGGTCAAGTTTCGATGAGCAGTTCTTC. Its protein is CASSQDSARGSSFDEQFF. The rearrangement joins TRBV4-2 to TRBJ2-1; 7 bases agree with TRBD1. Germline V gives CDR1 LGHNA, CDR2 YNFKEQ. V lost 0 bases and J lost 8; bases outside the gene matches: 16. This CDR3 has 18 residues.

The CDR3 sequence is CASSATGGSEKLFF. The CDR3 nucleotides are TGTGCCAGCTCTGCGACAGGGGGCTCTGAAAAACTGTTTTTT. The chain is built from TRBV12-3 or TRBV12-4 and TRBJ1-4; 10 nucleotides agree with TRBD1. V lost 8 bases to trimming and J lost 7 bases; unmatched junction nucleotides: 7. The CDR3 extends over 14 amino acids.

As to this clonotype: No conserved phenylalanine or tryptophan is present at the end of the CDR3, so a read error is the likely explanation. It is unclear where the CDR3 begins or ends on the DNA, so no DNA is shown, and the CDR3 is as TCRdb lists it. V usage is TRBV5-8 and J usage is TRBJ1-3; TRBD1, the table's D call, was not compared with the DNA. The germline CDR1 and CDR2 sequences are SGHTS and YDEGEE. 9 amino acids form the CDR3, both terminal residues included. The CDR3: CASSLWTGV.

The chain links TRBV20-1 to TRBJ1-5, with D hard to call. Germline-derived CDR1 and CDR2 are DFQATT and SNEGSKA (reference sequence). This CDR3 is built from 14 residues. The V and J ends lost 0 bases and 2 bases respectively, with 8 bases between them. Written as DNA, the CDR3 is TGCAGTGCTAGAGAAATCCAGGGCAATCAGCCCCAGCATTTT. This codes for CSAREIQGNQPQHF.

This clonotype was detected many times. This chain connects TRBV7-2 to TRBJ1-6; no definite D call. Germline lookup yields CDR1 SGHTA and CDR2 FQGNSA. This CDR3 contains 16 residues. V lost 1 base, J lost 4 bases, and 11 bases lay in between. This chain's CDR3 is CASSLGGRQYNSPLHF. DNA of the CDR3: TGTGCCAGCAGCTTAGGTGGCAGGCAATATAATTCACCCCTCCACTTT.